This T cell receptor beta chain stems from a study of blood T cell repertoires in COVID-19 (TCRdb year 2020). Notes on the research overall: Samples covering the acute and convalescent phases of COVID-19 were provided by collaborators in the United States, Italy and Spain. The repertoires were released in a freely available public database intended as a resource for research on the immune response to SARS-CoV-2. The prospective study material was composed of cDNA or gDNA derived from T cells, B-cell-depleted T cells, or PBMCs. Subjects who had been exposed to COVID-19, were actively infected with it, or had recovered from it provided the deeply sampled blood TCRbeta repertoires that made up the dataset. Samples were obtained from the ongoing ImmuneRACE study (first 160 participants) and from 1,000 to 1,500 subjects provided by 6 global collaborators. Where available, HLA class I and class II types were obtained from metadata supplied by the sample provider rather than from assay-based typing. Sample metadata almost always included a de-identified subject ID, COVID-19 status, age in years and sex.

CDR1 and CDR2 are read off the germline V gene (reference sequence) as LNHDA and SQIVND. V loses 2 bases of germline sequence and J loses 4 bases, and the interval between the two ends is 8 bases. Inclusive of the bounding cysteine and phenylalanine, the CDR3 is 13 residues long. The kept DNA is CDR3 alone, 39 bases in frame from the first base. Remarks on this clone: This receptor's antigen is unknown. No much larger clone is present one base from it, and per-base qualities are unavailable.

Participants in the prospective study were aged about 18 to 100 years, lived in 20 to 30 United States geographic areas, and enrolled through a virtual design. In the prospective study, cohorts were assigned on the basis of participant-reported clinical history obtained from a screening survey and a study questionnaire. Recovered participants in ImmuneRACE Cohort 3 were defined as having two consecutive negative NP/OP PCR tests, clearance from a healthcare professional, or resolution of symptoms. In the prospective study, mobile phlebotomists collected whole blood, serum and a nasopharyngeal or oropharyngeal swab from each participant. Prospective study participants could optionally give additional blood draws and questionnaires over an approximately 2-month period. Before DNA extraction, blood samples from the prospective study were shipped at room temperature or frozen. TCRbeta CDR3 regions were amplified from genomic DNA by means of the immunoSEQ Assay, a bias-controlled multiplex PCR. On the authors' methods: The number of nucleated cells in each sample was estimated from the amplification of reference gene primers within the assay. To quantify the absolute abundance of each unique TCRbeta CDR3 rearrangement, sequence reads were collapsed and filtered. For each sample, productive Simpson clonality was calculated as the square root of Simpson's diversity index over productive rearrangements. The immuneACCESS repertoire file appears here via TCRdb, limited to in-frame rearrangements. These files lack a portion of the clones; in checked studies, under half of the deficit traces to unresolved V genes, and the cause of the others is not known. V and J calls and clone size are those listed in that table; D and trimming were worked out from the DNA. Within this sample are about 300,000 clones, with about 85% of them counted one time only. The top ten clones comprise under 6% of the sample.

Broad study findings and their caveats: How much clinical and demographic metadata was included differed by source and by participant, and the metadata was provided uncurated.

The clonotype was recovered from a woman aged 25 to 39 who had recovered from COVID-19. Rearrangement joined TRBV19 to TRBJ1-2; too little of a D gene remains to name it. The sequenced material came from PBMCs or T cells enriched from blood (not recorded which). The CDR3 region reads CASSILGTYGYTF. The nucleotides read TGTGCCAGTAGTATACTAGGTACCTATGGCTACACCTTC.